This T cell receptor (beta chain) was sequenced during a study of blood T cell repertoires in COVID-19. On the study more broadly: Some COVID-19 samples were acute and others convalescent; all came from the United States, Italy and Spain. T cells, B-cell-depleted T cells, or PBMCs provided the cDNA or gDNA that served as material.

This clone was recorded only once. This CDR3 is 15 amino acids long. V lost 1 base and J lost 2, with 11 bases in between. Germline lookup yields CDR1 LGHDT and CDR2 YNNKEL (reference sequence). In the original analysis: Counts of nucleated cells, estimated from reference gene primer amplification, were obtained. Only in-frame clones appear in the TCRdb table, and some are missing; sequencing was by immunoSEQ multiplex PCR. V and J calls and clone size come straight from that table; D and trimming were deduced from the DNA. The sample has over 75,000 clones; approximately 87% are singletons. This chain joins TRBV3-1 (or the pseudogene TRBV3-2) and TRBJ1-2; TRBD1 might be the D (6 bases). What was sequenced was peripheral blood. The source of this sequence is a human donor with active COVID-19. The donor label of this sample is uncertain. The CDR3 DNA reads as TGTGCCAGCAGCCAAGCCAGGGGAGGGAACTATGGCTACACCTTC. It specifies CASSQARGGNYGYTF.